The 3 T cell receptor beta chains listed next were all sequenced from one sample in a study of blood T cell repertoires in COVID-19. TCRdb's table, derived via immunoSEQ multiplex PCR, lists solely in-frame clones and lacks some. The sample comprises 150,000 to 200,000 clones, around 86% of which are singletons, and approximately 25% rests with the top ten. Sequencing was done on a sample of PBMCs or T cells enriched from blood (not recorded which). These receptor sequences come from a woman aged 40 to 50 in a cohort exposed to, infected with or recovered from COVID-19 (not recorded which).

In this sample, this clone turned up once. This sequence joins TRBV2 and TRBJ2-1, with TRBD2 matching 12 bases. The CDR3 is made up of 15 amino acids. Germline trimming cut 1 base from V and 14 bases from J; bases unmatched to any gene: 9. CDR1 and CDR2 from the germline V gene are SNHLY and FYNNEI. For the CDR3, the DNA is TGTGCCAGCAGTGAAGGACTAGCGGGGGCCCTTCGGGAGTTCTTC. It is translated as CASSEGLAGALREFF. Full variable domain (outside the CDR3, taken from reference TRBV2 and TRBJ2-1): EPEVTQTPSHQVTQMGQEVILRCVPISNHLYFYWYRQILGQKVEFLVSFYNNEISEKSEIFDDQFSVERPDGSNFTLKIRSTKLEDSAMYFCASSEGLAGALREFFGPGTRLTVL.

The rearrangement uses TRBV11-2 and TRBJ2-1, with D maybe TRBD2 (6 bases). Germline CDR1 SGHAT, CDR2 FQNNGV. Trimming stripped 4 bases from V and 15 bases from J, with 16 bases between. The CDR3 loop spans 12 amino acids. CDR3 coding DNA: TGTGCCAGCAGCTCAATCGAACGGGGGATGTTCTTC. As protein: CASSSIERGMFF.

The chain has TRBV7-2 and TRBJ1-1, with a tentative D call TRBD1 (6 bases). V was clipped by 5 bases and J by 11 bases, with 24 bases between them. The CDR3 sequence is 15 residues long. The germline gives CDR1 SGHTA, CDR2 FQGNSA. DNA for the CDR3: TGTGCCAGCAGCACAGACGCCGGACAGCCACTTGGGGCTTTCTTT. Residues: CASSTDAGQPLGAFF.